One sample yielded the 14 T cell receptor beta chains listed below, sequenced in a study of beta chain features in type 1 diabetes. The sequenced template was cDNA made from the entire isolated RNA. Assay used: immunoSEQ multiplex PCR; TCRdb lists only in-frame clones, some missing. The table has about 300,000 clones, approximately 8% seen once; the top ten hold approximately 1%. Material for sequencing was central memory CD4+ T cells from blood. Receptor source: a woman aged 18-29 years in good health.

This chain links TRBV6-7 with TRBJ2-5; D is ambiguous. TRBV6-7 is an open reading frame whose function is uncertain. Trimming stripped 7 bases from V and 6 bases from J, with 12 bases between. The length of the CDR3 is 12 residues. CDR3 sequence reads: CASNGVGKTQYF. CDR3 nucleotide sequence: TGTGCCAGCAACGGCGTGGGGAAGACCCAGTACTTC.

There are a few counts of this clone. This same CDR3 is encoded by further DNA sequences in the sample. The chain carries TRBV5-1 and TRBJ2-1, with 8 bases matching TRBD2. There are 14 residues in the CDR3. The junction had 9 bases not matched to a gene; V was cut back by 4 bases and J by 9 bases. CDR1 is SGHRS and CDR2 is YFSETQ in the germline V gene. The CDR3 region has the DNA TGCGCCAGCAGCCGGGGGGGAGAAAGGGGTGAGCAGTTCTTC. This translates into CASSRGGERGEQFF.

The table lists this clone with a few counts. The V call is TRBV5-5, the J call TRBJ2-7; possibly TRBD2 for D (6 bases). V was shortened by 4 bases and J by 3 bases, with 17 bases between the two germline ends. The CDR3 consists of 15 residues. Germline loops: CDR1 SGHKS, CDR2 YYEKEE (reference sequence). The CDR3, as DNA: TGTGCCAGCAGCGCGGGGCCCGGAGAAAACTACGAGCAGTACGTC. It translates to CASSAGPGENYEQYV.

There are a few counts of this clone. The J gene is TRBJ1-6, the V gene TRBV18; D unclear. The CDR3 consists of 14 residues. With 2 bases removed from V and 8 bases from J, the gap between germline ends came to 10 bases. Germline V gives CDR1 KGHSH, CDR2 LQKENI. CDR3 in DNA: TGTGCCAGCTCACCATCGGGCAGCGATTCACCCCTCCACTTT. This encodes CASSPSGSDSPLHF.

This clone occurred a few times. The chain links TRBV19 to TRBJ2-3, with unresolved D. The CDR3 covers 16 residues. With 5 bases removed from V and 9 bases from J, the gap between germline ends came to 24 bases. CDR1 and CDR2 (germline): LNHDA, SQIVND (reference sequence). The DNA of the CDR3 is TGTGCCAGTAGTGCCATGGGCAGCACTCCAGATAGGACGCAGTATTTT. As protein: CASSAMGSTPDRTQYF.

This clone was seen more than once but under ten times. The chain recombines TRBV19 with TRBJ2-6; D is perhaps TRBD1 (6 bases). This CDR3 region has 15 residues. Germline CDR1 is LNHDA and CDR2 is SQIVND (reference sequence). Trimming left V 4 bases short and J 5 bases short, with 12 bases between. The CDR3 DNA is TGTGCCAGTAGTACACAGGGCATGCGGGCCAACGTCCTGACTTTC. Translated, it gives CASSTQGMRANVLTF. The entire variable domain, with the rest obtained from reference TRBV19 and TRBJ2-6, is as follows: DGGITQSPKYLFRKEGQNVTLSCEQNLNHDAMYWYRQDPGQGLRLIYYSQIVNDFQKGDIAEGYSVSREKKESFPLTVTSAQKNPTAFYLCASSTQGMRANVLTFGAGSRLTVL.

This clone was counted between two and nine times. The rearrangement uses TRBV9 and TRBJ1-1; 10 bases fit TRBD1. CDR1 and CDR2 from the germline V gene are SGDLS and YYNGEE. The CDR3 contains 15 residues. The V gene end was trimmed by 3 bases and the J gene end by 4 bases; junction bases not matched to a gene: 6. The CDR3 DNA follows: TGTGCCAGCAGCGGACAGGGGGCGCTGGTCACTGAAGCTTTCTTT. Amino acids: CASSGQGALVTEAFF. Variable domain in full (rest from reference TRBV9 and TRBJ1-1): DSGVTQTPKHLITATGQRVTLRCSPRSGDLSVYWYQQSLDQGLQFLIQYYNGEERAKGNILERFSAQQFPDLHSELNLSSLELGDSALYFCASSGQGALVTEAFFGQGTRLTVV.

This clone has more than one count but fewer than ten. V is TRBV2 and J is TRBJ2-3; D might be TRBD2 (6 bases). The CDR3 covers 14 residues. Per germline, CDR1 SNHLY and CDR2 FYNNEI. Deletions cut 7 bases from V and 4 bases from J, with 15 bases between. The CDR3 protein is CASTIIRDSDTQYF. CDR3 nucleotides: TGTGCCAGCACTATAATACGGGACTCAGATACGCAGTATTTT.

This clone was seen repeatedly, ten times or more. The chain is built from TRBV28 and TRBJ1-2; D is unresolved. Trimming left V 8 bases short and J 7 bases short, with 17 bases between. CDR1 and CDR2 from the germline V gene are MDHEN and SYDVKM. CDR3 length: 13 residues. As DNA, the CDR3 is TGTGCCAGCCTCCCTTCGGGGAGACGTGGCTACACCTTC. This sequence encodes CASLPSGRRGYTF.

The chain uses TRBV29-1 and TRBJ2-5; D possibly corresponds to TRBD1 (5 bases). CDR3 size: 11 residues. Germline V lookup: CDR1 SQVTM, CDR2 ANQGSEA. Trimming took off 7 bases at V and 7 bases at J, with 13 bases between the two ends. CDR3: CSATARGTQYF. The CDR3 bases are TGCAGCGCGACTGCTAGGGGGACCCAGTACTTC.

V gene TRBV5-1 combines with J gene TRBJ2-3, with 7 bases lining up with TRBD1. Trimming at V came to 0 bases and at J to 5 bases, leaving 3 bases not matched to a gene. The CDR3 length is 14 residues. Germline V lookup: CDR1 SGHRS, CDR2 YFSETQ. The CDR3 reads CASSLVSGGDTQYF. CDR3 sequence (DNA): TGCGCCAGCAGCTTGGTCTCAGGGGGAGATACGCAGTATTTT.

This clone was recorded a few times. The chain has TRBV27 and TRBJ2-7; D gene ambiguous. V lost 0 bases and J lost 1, with 10 bases in between. The CDR3 loop spans 15 amino acids. CDR1 and CDR2 from the germline V gene are MNHEY and SMNVEV (reference sequence). The CDR3 nucleotides are TGTGCCAGCAGTTTATCGTGGATAGGGTCCTACGAGCAGTACTTC. Translating it yields CASSLSWIGSYEQYF.

This clone has more than one count but fewer than ten. The chain couples TRBV7-9 to TRBJ1-3; no clear D. Germline-derived CDR1 and CDR2 are SEHNR and FQNEAQ (reference sequence). V was clipped by 4 bases and J by 3 bases, with 16 bases between them. This CDR3 region has 16 residues. CDR3 amino acids: CASSYVTDMYGNTIYF. DNA of the CDR3: TGTGCCAGCAGCTACGTGACCGACATGTATGGAAACACCATATATTTT.

This clone appeared a few times. The chain employs TRBV11-2 and TRBJ2-2; the D gene is possibly TRBD1 (5 bases). V shed 8 bases and J shed 2 bases, with 18 bases lying between them. The CDR3 consists of 16 residues. The germline gives CDR1 SGHAT, CDR2 FQNNGV. The CDR3 sequence: CASPNLRVFNTGELFF. In nucleotides, the CDR3 is TGTGCCAGCCCCAATCTCAGGGTTTTTAACACCGGGGAGCTGTTTTTT.